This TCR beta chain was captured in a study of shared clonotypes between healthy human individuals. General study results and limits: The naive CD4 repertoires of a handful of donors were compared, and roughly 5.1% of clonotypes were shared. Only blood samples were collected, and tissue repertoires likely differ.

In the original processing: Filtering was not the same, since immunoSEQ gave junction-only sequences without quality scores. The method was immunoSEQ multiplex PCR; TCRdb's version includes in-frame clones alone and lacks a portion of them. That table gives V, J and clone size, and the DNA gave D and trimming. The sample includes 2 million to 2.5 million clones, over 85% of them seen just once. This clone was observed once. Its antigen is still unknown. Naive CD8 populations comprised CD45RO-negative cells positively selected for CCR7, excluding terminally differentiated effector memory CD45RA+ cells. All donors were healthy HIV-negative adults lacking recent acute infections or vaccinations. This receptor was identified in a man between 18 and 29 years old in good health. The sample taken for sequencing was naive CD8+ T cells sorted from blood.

The CDR3 coding sequence is TGTGCCAGCAGCTTGTGGGCCAAGGGGACCTACGAGCAGTACTTC. Its protein product is CASSLWAKGTYEQYF. The J gene is TRBJ2-7, the V gene TRBV5-6; D is perhaps TRBD1 (5 bases). The CDR3 consists of 15 residues. From germline, CDR1 is SGHDT and CDR2 YYEEEE. Deletions cut 1 base from V and 2 bases from J, with 13 bases between.